This TCR beta chain appears in the sequencing data of a study of identical twins. The CDR3 is 13 residues long. The V end lost 6 bases, the J end lost 5 bases, and 14 bases lay between the germline ends. The germline V gene has CDR1 DFQATT and CDR2 SNEGSKA (reference sequence). In TCRdb, the 5' RACE reads were re-called with MiXCR into one record per CDR3 protein. The table lists 1.5 million or so distinct CDR3 sequences, roughly 35% of them singletons, with around 0.25% in the top ten. Sequenced input: cord blood. The TCR was taken from a newborn girl in good health. V is TRBV20-1 and J is TRBJ1-5; D gene unclear. The DNA of the CDR3 is TGCAGTGCGTCTTTGGCCCCCCATCAGCCCCAGCATTTT. Translating it yields CSASLAPHQPQHF.